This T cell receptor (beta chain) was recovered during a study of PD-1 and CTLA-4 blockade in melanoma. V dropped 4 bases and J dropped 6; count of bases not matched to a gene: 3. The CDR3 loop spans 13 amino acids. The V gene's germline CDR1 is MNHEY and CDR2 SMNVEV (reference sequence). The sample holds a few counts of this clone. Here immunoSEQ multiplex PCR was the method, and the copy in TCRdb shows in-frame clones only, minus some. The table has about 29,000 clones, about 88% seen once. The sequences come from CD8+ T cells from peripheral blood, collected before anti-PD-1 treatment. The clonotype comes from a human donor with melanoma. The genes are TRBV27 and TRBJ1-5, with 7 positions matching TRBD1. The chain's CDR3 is CASSSRGGQPQHF. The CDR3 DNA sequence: TGTGCCAGCAGTTCCAGGGGGGGTCAGCCCCAGCATTTT.